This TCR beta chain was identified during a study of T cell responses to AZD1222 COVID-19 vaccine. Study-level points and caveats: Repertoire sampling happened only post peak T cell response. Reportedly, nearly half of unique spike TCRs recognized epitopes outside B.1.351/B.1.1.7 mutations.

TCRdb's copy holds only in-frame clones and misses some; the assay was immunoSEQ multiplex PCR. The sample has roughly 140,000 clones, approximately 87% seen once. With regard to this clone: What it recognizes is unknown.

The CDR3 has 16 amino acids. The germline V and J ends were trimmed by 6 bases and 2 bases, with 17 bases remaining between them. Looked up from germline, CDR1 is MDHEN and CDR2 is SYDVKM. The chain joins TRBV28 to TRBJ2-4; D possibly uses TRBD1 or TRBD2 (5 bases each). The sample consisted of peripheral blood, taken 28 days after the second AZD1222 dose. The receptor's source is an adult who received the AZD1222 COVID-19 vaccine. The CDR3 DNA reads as TGTGCCAGCAGGCCCGTCTCCGAGGGGTCCAAAAACATTCAGTACTTC. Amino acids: CASRPVSEGSKNIQYF.